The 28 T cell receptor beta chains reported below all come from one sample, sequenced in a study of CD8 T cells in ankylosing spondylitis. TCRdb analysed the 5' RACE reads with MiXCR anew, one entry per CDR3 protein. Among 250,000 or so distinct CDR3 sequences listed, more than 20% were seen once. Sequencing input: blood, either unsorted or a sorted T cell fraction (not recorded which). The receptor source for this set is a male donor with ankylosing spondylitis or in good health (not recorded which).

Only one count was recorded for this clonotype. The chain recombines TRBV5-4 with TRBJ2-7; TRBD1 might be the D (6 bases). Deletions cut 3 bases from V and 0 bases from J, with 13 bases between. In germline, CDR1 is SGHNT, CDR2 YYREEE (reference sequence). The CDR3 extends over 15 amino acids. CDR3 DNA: TGTGCCAGCAGCTACGGAACAGGGTACTCCTACGAGCAGTACTTC. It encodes CASSYGTGYSYEQYF.

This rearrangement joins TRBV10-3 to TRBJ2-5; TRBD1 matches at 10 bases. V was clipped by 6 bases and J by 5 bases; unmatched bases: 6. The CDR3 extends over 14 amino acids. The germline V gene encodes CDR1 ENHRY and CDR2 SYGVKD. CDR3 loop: CAISKTGGEETQYF. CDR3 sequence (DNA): TGTGCCATCAGCAAGACAGGGGGCGAGGAGACCCAGTACTTC.

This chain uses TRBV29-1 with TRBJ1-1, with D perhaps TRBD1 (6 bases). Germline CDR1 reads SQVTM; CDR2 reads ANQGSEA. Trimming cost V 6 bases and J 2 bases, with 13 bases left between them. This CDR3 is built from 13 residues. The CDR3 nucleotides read TGCAGCGTCGCAGGGGTTATTAACACTGAAGCTTTCTTT. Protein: CSVAGVINTEAFF.

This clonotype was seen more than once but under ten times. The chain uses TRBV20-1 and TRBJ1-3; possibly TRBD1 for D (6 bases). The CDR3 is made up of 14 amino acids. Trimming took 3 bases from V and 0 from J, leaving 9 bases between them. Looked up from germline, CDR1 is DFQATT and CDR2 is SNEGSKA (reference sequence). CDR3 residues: CSARRTDSGNTIYF. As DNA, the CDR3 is TGCAGTGCTAGGCGGACAGACTCTGGAAACACCATATATTTT.

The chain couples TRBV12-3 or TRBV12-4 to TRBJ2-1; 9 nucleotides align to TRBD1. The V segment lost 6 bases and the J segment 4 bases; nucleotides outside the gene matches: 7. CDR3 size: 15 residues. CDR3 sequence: CASRTRDREYNEQFF. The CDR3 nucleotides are TGTGCCAGCAGAACCCGGGACAGGGAGTACAATGAGCAGTTCTTC.

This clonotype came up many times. In nucleotides, the CDR3 is TGCGCCAGCAGCTCTTACATGTCGGGCACAGATACGCAGTATTTT. This encodes CASSSYMSGTDTQYF. V usage is TRBV4-1 and J usage is TRBJ2-3, with D uncertain. V was trimmed by 5 bases and J by 1 base, leaving 13 bases between them. The CDR3 runs 15 residues. Germline V gene lookup returns CDR1 MGHRA and CDR2 YSYEKL.

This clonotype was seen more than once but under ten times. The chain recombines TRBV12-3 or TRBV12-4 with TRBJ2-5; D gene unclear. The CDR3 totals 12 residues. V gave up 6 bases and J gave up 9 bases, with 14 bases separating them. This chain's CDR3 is CASSGPRAAQYF. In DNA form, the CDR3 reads TGTGCCAGCAGCGGGCCCCGGGCGGCCCAGTACTTC.

The CDR3 nucleotides read TGTGCCAGCAGTAAGGCTAGCGGGGACTACAATGAGCAGTTCTTC. Its protein product is CASSKASGDYNEQFF. V and J are TRBV2 and TRBJ2-1; 9 bases line up with TRBD2. Germline assignment: CDR1 SNHLY and CDR2 FYNNEI. This CDR3 comprises 15 residues. V dropped 5 bases and J dropped 3; count of bases not matched to a gene: 5. Supplemented by reference TRBV2 and TRBJ2-1, the full variable domain reads EPEVTQTPSHQVTQMGQEVILRCVPISNHLYFYWYRQILGQKVEFLVSFYNNEISEKSEIFDDQFSVERPDGSNFTLKIRSTKLEDSAMYFCASSKASGDYNEQFFGPGTRLTVL.

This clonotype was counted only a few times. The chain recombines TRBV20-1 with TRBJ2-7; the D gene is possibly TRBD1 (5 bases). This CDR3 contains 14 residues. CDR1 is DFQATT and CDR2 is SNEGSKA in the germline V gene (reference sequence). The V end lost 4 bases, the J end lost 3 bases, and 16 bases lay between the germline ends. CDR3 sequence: CSATLKARVYEQYF. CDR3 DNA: TGCAGTGCTACATTAAAGGCCAGGGTCTACGAGCAGTACTTC.

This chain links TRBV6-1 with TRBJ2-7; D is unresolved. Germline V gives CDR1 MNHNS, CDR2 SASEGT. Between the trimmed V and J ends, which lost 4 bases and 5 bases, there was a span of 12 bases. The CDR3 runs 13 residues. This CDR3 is CASSGIRLHEQYF. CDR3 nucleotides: TGTGCCAGCAGTGGAATCAGGTTACACGAGCAGTACTTC.

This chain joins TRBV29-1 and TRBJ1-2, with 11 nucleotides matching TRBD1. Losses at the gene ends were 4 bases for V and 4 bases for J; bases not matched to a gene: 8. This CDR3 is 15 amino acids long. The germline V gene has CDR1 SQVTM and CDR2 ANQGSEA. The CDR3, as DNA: TGCAGCGTTGCCCAGGGACAGGGGGGATCCTATGGCTACACCTTC. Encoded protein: CSVAQGQGGSYGYTF.

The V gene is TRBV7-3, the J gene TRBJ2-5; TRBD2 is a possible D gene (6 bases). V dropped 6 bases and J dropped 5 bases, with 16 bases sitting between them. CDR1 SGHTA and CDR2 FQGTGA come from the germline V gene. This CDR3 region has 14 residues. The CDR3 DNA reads TGTGCCAGCAGTCACCACGGTGGGGGGGAGACCCAGTACTTC. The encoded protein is CASSHHGGGETQYF.

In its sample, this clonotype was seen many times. The CDR3 spells CSARRTGRPEQYF. The CDR3 region has the DNA TGCAGTGCTAGGAGGACAGGGCGGCCCGAGCAGTACTTC. The chain joins TRBV20-1 to TRBJ2-7, with 8 nucleotides matching TRBD1. V lost 3 bases, J lost 6 bases, and 7 bases stayed unmatched. This CDR3 spans 13 amino acids. The germline gives CDR1 DFQATT, CDR2 SNEGSKA (reference sequence).

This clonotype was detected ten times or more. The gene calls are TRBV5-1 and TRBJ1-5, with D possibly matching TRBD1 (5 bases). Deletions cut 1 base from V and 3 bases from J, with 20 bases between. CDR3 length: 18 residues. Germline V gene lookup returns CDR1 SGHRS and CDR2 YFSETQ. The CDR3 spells CASSLRPGNAGINQPQHF. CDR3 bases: TGCGCCAGCAGCTTGCGCCCAGGCAACGCAGGGATCAATCAGCCCCAGCATTTT. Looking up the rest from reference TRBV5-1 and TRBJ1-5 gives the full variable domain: KAGVTQTPRYLIKTRGQQVTLSCSPISGHRSVSWYQQTPGQGLQFLFEYFSETQRNKGNFPGRFSGRQFSNSRSEMNVSTLELGDSALYLCASSLRPGNAGINQPQHFGDGTRLSIL.

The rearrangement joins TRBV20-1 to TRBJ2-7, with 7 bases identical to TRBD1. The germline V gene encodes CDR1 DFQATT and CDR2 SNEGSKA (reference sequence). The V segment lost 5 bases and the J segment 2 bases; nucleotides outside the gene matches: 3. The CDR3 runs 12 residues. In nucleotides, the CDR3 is TGCAGTGCTGAGGGACAGCCCTACGAGCAGTACTTC. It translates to CSAEGQPYEQYF.

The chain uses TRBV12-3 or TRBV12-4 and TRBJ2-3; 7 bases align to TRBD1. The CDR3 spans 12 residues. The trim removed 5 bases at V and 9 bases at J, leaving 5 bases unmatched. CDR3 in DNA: TGTGCCAGCAGTCGACGACAGGGAACGCAGTATTTT. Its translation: CASSRRQGTQYF.

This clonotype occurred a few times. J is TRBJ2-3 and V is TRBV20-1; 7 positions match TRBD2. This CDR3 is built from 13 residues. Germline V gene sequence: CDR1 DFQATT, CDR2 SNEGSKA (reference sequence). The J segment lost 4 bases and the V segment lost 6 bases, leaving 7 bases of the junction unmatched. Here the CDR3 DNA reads TGCAGTGCACCGAGCGGGGCGGCAGATACGCAGTATTTT. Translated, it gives CSAPSGAADTQYF.

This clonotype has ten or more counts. The CDR3 region is CSARPPTGEGEQYF. In DNA, the CDR3 is TGCAGTGCTAGACCTCCGACAGGGGAGGGCGAGCAGTACTTC. The rearrangement links TRBV20-1 to TRBJ2-7; TRBD1 might be the D (8 bases). Germline V gives CDR1 DFQATT, CDR2 SNEGSKA (reference sequence). Trimming stripped 2 bases from V and 6 bases from J, with 17 bases between. The CDR3 is 14 amino acids.

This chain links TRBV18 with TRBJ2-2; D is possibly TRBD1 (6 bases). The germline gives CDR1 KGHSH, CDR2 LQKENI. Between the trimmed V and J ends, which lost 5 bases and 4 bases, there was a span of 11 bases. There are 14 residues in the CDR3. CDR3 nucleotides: TGTGCCAGCTCATCACAGGGTTCCACCGGGGAGCTGTTTTTT. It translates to CASSSQGSTGELFF. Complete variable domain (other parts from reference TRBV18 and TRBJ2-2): NAGVMQNPRHLVRRRGQEARLRCSPMKGHSHVYWYRQLPEEGLKFMVYLQKENIIDESGMPKERFSAEFPKEGPSILRIQQVVRGDSAAYFCASSSQGSTGELFFGEGSRLTVL.

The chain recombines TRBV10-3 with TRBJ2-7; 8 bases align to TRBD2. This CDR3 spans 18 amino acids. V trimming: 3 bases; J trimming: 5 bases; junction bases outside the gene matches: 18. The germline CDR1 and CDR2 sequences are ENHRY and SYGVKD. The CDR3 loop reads CAISDTRSGGQSGDEQYF. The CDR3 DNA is TGTGCCATCAGTGATACGCGCAGCGGGGGTCAATCAGGCGACGAGCAGTACTTC.

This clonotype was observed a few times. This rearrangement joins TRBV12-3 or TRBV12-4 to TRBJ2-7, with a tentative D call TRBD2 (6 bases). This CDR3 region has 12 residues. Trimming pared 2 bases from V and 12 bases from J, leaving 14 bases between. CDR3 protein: CASSLISGDWYF. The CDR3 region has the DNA TGTGCCAGCAGTTTAATTTCGGGGGACTGGTACTTC.

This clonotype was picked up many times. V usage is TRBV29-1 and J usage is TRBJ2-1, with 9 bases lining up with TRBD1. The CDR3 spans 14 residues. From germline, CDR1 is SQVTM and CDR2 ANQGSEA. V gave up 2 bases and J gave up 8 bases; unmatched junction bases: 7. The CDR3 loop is CSVERDRDFDEQFF. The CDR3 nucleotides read TGCAGCGTTGAAAGGGACAGGGATTTCGATGAGCAGTTCTTC.

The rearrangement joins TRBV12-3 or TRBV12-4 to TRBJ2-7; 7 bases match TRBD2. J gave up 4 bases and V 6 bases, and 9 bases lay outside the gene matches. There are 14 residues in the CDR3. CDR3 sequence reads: CASSLKRTRYEQYF. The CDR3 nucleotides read TGTGCCAGCAGCCTGAAGCGGACTAGATACGAGCAGTACTTC.

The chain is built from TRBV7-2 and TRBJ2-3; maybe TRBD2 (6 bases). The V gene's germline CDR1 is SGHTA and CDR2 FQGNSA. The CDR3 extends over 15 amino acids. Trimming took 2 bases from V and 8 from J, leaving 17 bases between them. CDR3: CASSLIADSGGTQYF. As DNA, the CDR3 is TGTGCCAGCAGCTTAATAGCGGACTCGGGTGGTACGCAGTATTTT.

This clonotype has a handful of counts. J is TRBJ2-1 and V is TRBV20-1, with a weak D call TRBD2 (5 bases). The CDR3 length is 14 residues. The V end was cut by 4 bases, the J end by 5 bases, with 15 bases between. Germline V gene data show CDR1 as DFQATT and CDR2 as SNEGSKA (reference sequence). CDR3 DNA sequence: TGCAGTGCTAATCGCCCGGGAAGAAACAATGAGCAGTTCTTC. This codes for CSANRPGRNNEQFF.

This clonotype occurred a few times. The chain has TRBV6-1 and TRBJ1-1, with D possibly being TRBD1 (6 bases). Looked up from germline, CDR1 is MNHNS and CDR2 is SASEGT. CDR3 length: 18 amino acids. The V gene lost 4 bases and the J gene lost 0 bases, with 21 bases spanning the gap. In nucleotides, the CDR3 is TGTGCCAGCAGTGGGGAAGACGGACAGCCAGCTTTGAACACTGAAGCTTTCTTT. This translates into CASSGEDGQPALNTEAFF.

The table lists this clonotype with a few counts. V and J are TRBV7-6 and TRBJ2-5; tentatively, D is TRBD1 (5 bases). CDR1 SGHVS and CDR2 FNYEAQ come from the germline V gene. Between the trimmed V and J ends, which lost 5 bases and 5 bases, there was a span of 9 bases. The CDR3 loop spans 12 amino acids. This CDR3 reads CASSLNRETQYF. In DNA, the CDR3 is TGTGCCAGCAGCCTCAACAGGGAGACCCAGTACTTC.

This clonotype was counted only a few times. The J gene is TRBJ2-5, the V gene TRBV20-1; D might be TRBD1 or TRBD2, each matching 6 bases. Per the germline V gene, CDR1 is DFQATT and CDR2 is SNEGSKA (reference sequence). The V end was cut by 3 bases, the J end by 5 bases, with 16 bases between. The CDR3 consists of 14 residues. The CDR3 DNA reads TGCAGTGCTAGGGGCCCGGGGGCGAGGGAGACCCAGTACTTC. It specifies CSARGPGARETQYF.